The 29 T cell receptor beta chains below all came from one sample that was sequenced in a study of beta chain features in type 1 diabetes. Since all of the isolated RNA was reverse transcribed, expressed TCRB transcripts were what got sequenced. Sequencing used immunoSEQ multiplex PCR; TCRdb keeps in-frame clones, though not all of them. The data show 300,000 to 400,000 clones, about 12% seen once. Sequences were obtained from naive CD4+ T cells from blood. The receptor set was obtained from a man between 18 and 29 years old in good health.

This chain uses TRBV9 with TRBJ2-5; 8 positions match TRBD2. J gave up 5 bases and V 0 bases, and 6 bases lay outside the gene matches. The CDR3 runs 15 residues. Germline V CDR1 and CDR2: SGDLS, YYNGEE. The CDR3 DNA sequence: TGTGCCAGCAGCGTAGGAGCGGGAGTGGGGGAGACCCAGTACTTC. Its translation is CASSVGAGVGETQYF.

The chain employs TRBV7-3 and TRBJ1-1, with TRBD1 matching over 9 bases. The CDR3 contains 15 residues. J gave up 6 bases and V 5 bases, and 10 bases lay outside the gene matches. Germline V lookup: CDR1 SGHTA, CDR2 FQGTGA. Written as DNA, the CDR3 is TGTGCCAGCAGCCTCTCTTTGGACAGGGGCGCTGAAGCTTTCTTT. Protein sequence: CASSLSLDRGAEAFF.

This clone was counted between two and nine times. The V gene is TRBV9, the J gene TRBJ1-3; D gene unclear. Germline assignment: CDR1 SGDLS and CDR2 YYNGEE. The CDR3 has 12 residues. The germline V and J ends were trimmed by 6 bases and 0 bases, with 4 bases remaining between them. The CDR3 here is CASKSSGNTIYF. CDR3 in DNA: TGTGCCAGCAAGAGCTCTGGAAACACCATATATTTT. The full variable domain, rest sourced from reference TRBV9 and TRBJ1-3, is DSGVTQTPKHLITATGQRVTLRCSPRSGDLSVYWYQQSLDQGLQFLIQYYNGEERAKGNILERFSAQQFPDLHSELNLSSLELGDSALYFCASKSSGNTIYFGEGSWLTVV.

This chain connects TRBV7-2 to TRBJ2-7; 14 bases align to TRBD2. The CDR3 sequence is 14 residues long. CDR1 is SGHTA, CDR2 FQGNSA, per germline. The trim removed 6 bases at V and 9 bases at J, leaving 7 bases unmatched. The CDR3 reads CASRMGLAGAAQYF. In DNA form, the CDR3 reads TGTGCCAGCAGGATGGGACTAGCGGGGGCAGCGCAGTACTTC.

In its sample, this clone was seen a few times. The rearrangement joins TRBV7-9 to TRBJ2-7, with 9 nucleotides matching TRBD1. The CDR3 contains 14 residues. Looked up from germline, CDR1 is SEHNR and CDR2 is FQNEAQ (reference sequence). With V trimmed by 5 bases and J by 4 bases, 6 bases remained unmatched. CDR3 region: CASSTNRGLYEQYF. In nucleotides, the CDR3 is TGTGCCAGCAGCACTAACAGGGGGCTGTACGAGCAGTACTTC.

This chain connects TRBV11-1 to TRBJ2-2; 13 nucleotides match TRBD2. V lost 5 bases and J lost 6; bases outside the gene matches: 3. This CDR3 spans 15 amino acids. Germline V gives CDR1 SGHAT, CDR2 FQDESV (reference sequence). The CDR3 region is CASSTSGRASGELFF. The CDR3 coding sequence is TGTGCCAGCAGCACTAGCGGGAGGGCTTCCGGGGAGCTGTTTTTT.

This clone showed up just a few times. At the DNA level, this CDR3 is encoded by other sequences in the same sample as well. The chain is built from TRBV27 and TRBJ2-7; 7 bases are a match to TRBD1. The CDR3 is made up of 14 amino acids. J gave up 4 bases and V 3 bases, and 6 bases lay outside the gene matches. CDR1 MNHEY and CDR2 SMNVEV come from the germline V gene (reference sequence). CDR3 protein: CASSLGDRGYEQYF. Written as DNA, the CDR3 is TGTGCCAGCAGTTTGGGGGACAGAGGATACGAGCAGTACTTC.

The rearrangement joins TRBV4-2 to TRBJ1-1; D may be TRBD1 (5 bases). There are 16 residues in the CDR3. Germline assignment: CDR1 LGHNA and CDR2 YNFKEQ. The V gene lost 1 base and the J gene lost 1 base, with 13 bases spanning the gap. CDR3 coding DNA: TGTGCCAGCAGCCAAGCACATGACAGTAGGAACACTGAAGCTTTCTTT. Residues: CASSQAHDSRNTEAFF.

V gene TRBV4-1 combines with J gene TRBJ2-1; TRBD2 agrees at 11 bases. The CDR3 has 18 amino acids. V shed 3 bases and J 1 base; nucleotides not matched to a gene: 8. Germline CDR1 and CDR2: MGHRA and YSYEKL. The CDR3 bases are TGCGCCAGCAGCCAGCGGCCGGGACTAGCGGATTCCTACAATGAGCAGTTCTTC. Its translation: CASSQRPGLADSYNEQFF.

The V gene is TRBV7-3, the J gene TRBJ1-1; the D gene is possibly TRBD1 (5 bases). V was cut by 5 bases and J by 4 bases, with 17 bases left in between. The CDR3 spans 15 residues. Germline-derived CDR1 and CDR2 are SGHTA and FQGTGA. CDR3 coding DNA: TGTGCCAGCAGCCCCGCGGGGGGTCTGGGCACTGAAGCTTTCTTT. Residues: CASSPAGGLGTEAFF.

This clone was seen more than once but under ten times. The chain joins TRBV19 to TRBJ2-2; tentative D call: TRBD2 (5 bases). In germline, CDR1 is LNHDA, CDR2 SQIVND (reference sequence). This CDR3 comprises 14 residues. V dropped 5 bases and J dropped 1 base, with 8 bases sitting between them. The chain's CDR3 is CASSSTRNTGELFF. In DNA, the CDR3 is TGTGCCAGTAGTTCAACTAGGAACACCGGGGAGCTGTTTTTT.

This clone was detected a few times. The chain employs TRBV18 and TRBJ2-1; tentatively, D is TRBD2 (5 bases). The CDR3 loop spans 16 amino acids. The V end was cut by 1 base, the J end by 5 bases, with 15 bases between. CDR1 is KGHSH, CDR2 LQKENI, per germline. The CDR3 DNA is TGTGCCAGCTCACCACGGACTGCCCGGTGGAACAATGAGCAGTTCTTC. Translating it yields CASSPRTARWNNEQFF. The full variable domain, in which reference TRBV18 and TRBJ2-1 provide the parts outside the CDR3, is NAGVMQNPRHLVRRRGQEARLRCSPMKGHSHVYWYRQLPEEGLKFMVYLQKENIIDESGMPKERFSAEFPKEGPSILRIQQVVRGDSAAYFCASSPRTARWNNEQFFGPGTRLTVL.

DNA of the CDR3: TGTGCCAGCAGCCCCCGGACTAGTCCGAACACCGGGGAGCTGTTTTTT. Protein: CASSPRTSPNTGELFF. The chain carries TRBV7-2 and TRBJ2-2, with 7 bases that match TRBD2. Germline assignment: CDR1 SGHTA and CDR2 FQGNSA. The CDR3 is 16 amino acids. The V gene end was trimmed by 5 bases and the J gene end by 0 bases; junction bases not matched to a gene: 6.

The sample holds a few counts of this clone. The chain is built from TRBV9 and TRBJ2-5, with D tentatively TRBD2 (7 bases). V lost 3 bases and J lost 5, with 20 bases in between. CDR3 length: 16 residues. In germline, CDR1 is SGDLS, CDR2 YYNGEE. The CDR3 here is CASSEGLGGGRETQYF. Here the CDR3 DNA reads TGTGCCAGCAGCGAGGGGCTAGGGGGGGGCCGGGAGACCCAGTACTTC.

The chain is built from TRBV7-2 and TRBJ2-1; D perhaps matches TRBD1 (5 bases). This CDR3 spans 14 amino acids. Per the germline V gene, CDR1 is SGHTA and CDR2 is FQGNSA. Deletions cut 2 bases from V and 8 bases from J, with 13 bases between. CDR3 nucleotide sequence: TGTGCCAGCAGCTTATGGGGCTTAGACGATGAGCAGTTCTTC. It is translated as CASSLWGLDDEQFF.

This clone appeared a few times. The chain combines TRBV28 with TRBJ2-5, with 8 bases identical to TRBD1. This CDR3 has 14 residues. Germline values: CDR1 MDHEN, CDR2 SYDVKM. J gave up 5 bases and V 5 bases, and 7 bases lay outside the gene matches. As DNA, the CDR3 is TGTGCCAGCAGTCTAACAGACAGGGGCGAGACCCAGTACTTC. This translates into CASSLTDRGETQYF.

The CDR3, as DNA: TGTGCCAGTAGCTACCGGGACAGGGGATACGAGCAGTACTTC. Translation: CASSYRDRGYEQYF. This chain links TRBV19 with TRBJ2-7, with 10 bases lining up with TRBD1. This CDR3 is built from 14 residues. The germline V gene has CDR1 LNHDA and CDR2 SQIVND (reference sequence). The V and J ends lost 6 bases and 4 bases, in that order; junction bases with no gene match: 6.

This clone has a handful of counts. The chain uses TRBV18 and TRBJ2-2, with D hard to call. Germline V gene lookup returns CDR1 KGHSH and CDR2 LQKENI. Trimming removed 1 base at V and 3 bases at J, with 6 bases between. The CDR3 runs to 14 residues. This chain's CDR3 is CASSPRGYTGELFF. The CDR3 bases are TGTGCCAGCTCACCACGAGGTTACACCGGGGAGCTGTTTTTT. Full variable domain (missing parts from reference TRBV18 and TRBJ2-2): NAGVMQNPRHLVRRRGQEARLRCSPMKGHSHVYWYRQLPEEGLKFMVYLQKENIIDESGMPKERFSAEFPKEGPSILRIQQVVRGDSAAYFCASSPRGYTGELFFGEGSRLTVL.

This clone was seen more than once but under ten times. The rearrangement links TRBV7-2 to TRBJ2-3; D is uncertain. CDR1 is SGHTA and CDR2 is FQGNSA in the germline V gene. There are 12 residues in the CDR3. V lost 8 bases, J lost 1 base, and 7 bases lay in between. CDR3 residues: CASRPGTDTQYF. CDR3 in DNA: TGTGCCAGCCGCCCGGGCACAGATACGCAGTATTTT. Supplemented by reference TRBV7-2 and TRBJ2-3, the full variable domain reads GAGVSQSPSNKVTEKGKDVELRCDPISGHTALYWYRQSLGQGLEFLIYFQGNSAPDKSGLPSDRFSAERTGGSVSTLTIQRTQQEDSAVYLCASRPGTDTQYFGPGTRLTVL.

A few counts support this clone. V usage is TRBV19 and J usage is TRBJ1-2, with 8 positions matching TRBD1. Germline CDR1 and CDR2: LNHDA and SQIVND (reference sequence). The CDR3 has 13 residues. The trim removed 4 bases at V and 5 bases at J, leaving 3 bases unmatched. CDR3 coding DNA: TGTGCCAGTAGTACGGGACAGGTTTATGGCTACACCTTC. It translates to CASSTGQVYGYTF.

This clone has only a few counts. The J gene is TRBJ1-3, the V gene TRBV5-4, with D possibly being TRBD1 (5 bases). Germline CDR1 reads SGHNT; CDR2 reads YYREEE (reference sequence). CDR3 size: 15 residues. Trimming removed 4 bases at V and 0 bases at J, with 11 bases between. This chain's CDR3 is CASSTTGFSGNTIYF. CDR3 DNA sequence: TGTGCCAGCAGCACCACAGGCTTCTCTGGAAACACCATATATTTT.

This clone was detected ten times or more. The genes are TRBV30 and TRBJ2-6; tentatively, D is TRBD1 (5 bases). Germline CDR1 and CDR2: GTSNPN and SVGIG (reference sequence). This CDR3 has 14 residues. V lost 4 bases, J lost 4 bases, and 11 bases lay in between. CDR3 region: CAWTEGVGANVLTF. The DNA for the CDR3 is TGTGCCTGGACCGAAGGGGTCGGGGCCAACGTCCTGACTTTC.

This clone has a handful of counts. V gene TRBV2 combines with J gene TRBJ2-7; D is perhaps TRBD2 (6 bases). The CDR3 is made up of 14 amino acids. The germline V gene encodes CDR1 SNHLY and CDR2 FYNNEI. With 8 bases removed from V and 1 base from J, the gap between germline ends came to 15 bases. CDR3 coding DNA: TGTGCCAGCTGCGGGACGGCGGGTTCCTACGAGCAGTACTTC. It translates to CASCGTAGSYEQYF.

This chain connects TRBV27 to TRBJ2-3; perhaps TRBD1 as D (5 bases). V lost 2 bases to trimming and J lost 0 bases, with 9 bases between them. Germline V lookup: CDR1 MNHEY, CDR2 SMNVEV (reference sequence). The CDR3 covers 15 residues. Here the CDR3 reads CASSLRSGSTDTQYF. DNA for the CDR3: TGTGCCAGCAGTTTAAGGTCAGGGAGCACAGATACGCAGTATTTT.

CDR3 sequence (DNA): TGTGCCAGCTCGGAACCGGGACAGGTAAACTACGAGCAGTACTTC. Its translation: CASSEPGQVNYEQYF. The genes are TRBV6-5 and TRBJ2-7; TRBD1 matches at 8 bases. Germline CDR1 and CDR2: MNHEY and SVGAGI. The trim removed 8 bases at V and 3 bases at J, leaving 12 bases unmatched. The CDR3 is made up of 15 amino acids.

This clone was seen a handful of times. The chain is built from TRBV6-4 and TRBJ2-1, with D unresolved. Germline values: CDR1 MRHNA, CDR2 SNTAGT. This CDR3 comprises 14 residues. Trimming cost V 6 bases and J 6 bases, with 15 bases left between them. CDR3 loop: CASRPASSSNEQFF. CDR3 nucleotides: TGTGCCAGCAGACCCGCTAGTAGTAGCAATGAGCAGTTCTTC.

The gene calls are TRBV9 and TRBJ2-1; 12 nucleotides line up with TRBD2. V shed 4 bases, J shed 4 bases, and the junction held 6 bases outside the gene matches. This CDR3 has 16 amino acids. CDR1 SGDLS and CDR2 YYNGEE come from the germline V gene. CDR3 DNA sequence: TGTGCCAGCAGCCCCTGGACTAGCGGGGTATACAATGAGCAGTTCTTC. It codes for CASSPWTSGVYNEQFF.

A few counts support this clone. The CDR3 protein is CASSSDSLIYGYTF. The CDR3, as DNA: TGTGCCAGTAGTTCCGACAGTCTGATCTATGGCTACACCTTC. The chain recombines TRBV19 with TRBJ1-2; possibly TRBD1 for D (5 bases). The CDR3 runs 14 residues. Germline V gene sequence: CDR1 LNHDA, CDR2 SQIVND (reference sequence). V was clipped by 5 bases and J by 4 bases, with 14 bases between them.

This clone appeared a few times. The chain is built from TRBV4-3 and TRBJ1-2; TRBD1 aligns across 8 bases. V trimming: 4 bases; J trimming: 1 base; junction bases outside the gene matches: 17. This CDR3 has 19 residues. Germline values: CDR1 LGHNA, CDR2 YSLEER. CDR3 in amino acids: CASSLASQGAALLNYGYTF. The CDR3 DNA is TGCGCCAGCAGCCTAGCTTCTCAGGGGGCTGCCCTCCTTAACTATGGCTACACCTTC.